These 26 T cell receptor beta chains were all obtained from the same sample, sequenced in a study of somatic mutations in cytotoxic T cells in rheumatoid arthritis. Clones were sequenced by immunoSEQ multiplex PCR, and TCRdb holds only the in-frame ones, with some missing. The repertoire holds roughly 35,000 clones, with about 84% as singletons. The sequenced sample was CD8+ T cells sorted from blood. The receptors derive from a man aged 40-49 years in good health.

This chain links TRBV29-1 with TRBJ2-2, with 9 bases lining up with TRBD2. The CDR3 runs to 14 residues. Germline V gene lookup returns CDR1 SQVTM and CDR2 ANQGSEA. Germline trimming cut 4 bases from V and 2 bases from J; bases unmatched to any gene: 2. The CDR3 sequence is CSVVLAGNTGELFF. The CDR3 DNA reads TGCAGCGTTGTCCTAGCGGGAAACACCGGGGAGCTGTTTTTT.

The V and J genes are TRBV29-1 and TRBJ2-1; no reliable D call. CDR1 SQVTM and CDR2 ANQGSEA come from the germline V gene. Trimming pared 2 bases from V and 10 bases from J, leaving 18 bases between. This CDR3 spans 14 amino acids. CDR3 residues: CSVEMPERQREQFF. In nucleotides, the CDR3 is TGCAGCGTTGAAATGCCTGAGAGGCAAAGGGAGCAGTTCTTC.

This chain uses TRBV28 with TRBJ2-2; 11 bases are shared with TRBD1. Unmatched junction bases numbered 4, after V lost 4 bases and J lost 3 bases. The CDR3 is 16 amino acids. CDR1 is MDHEN and CDR2 is SYDVKM in the germline V gene. The CDR3 region has the DNA TGTGCCAGCAGTTCGGACAGGGGGCAGGACACCGGGGAGCTGTTTTTT. It yields the protein CASSSDRGQDTGELFF.

The chain combines TRBV7-9 with TRBJ2-7; 11 bases fit TRBD2. Trimming took 4 bases from V and 2 from J; bases not matched to a gene: 4. Germline assignment: CDR1 SEHNR and CDR2 FQNEAQ (reference sequence). The length of the CDR3 is 15 residues. The CDR3 loop is CASSSPSGGPYEQYF. The DNA of the CDR3 is TGTGCCAGCAGCTCTCCTAGCGGGGGGCCCTACGAGCAGTACTTC.

This clone was detected only a few times. The chain is built from TRBV27 and TRBJ1-2; possibly TRBD1 for D (5 bases). Germline V lookup: CDR1 MNHEY, CDR2 SMNVEV (reference sequence). This CDR3 has 11 residues. Trimming left V 3 bases short and J 9 bases short, with 8 bases between. CDR3 in DNA: TGTGCCAGCAGTTTGGGGGGAAGCTACACCTTC. This sequence encodes CASSLGGSYTF.

The V gene is TRBV9, the J gene TRBJ2-1; D not resolved. V lost 0 bases, J lost 8 bases, and 12 bases lay in between. CDR1 SGDLS and CDR2 YYNGEE come from the germline V gene. This CDR3 contains 14 residues. CDR3 residues: CASSVVGMGDEQFF. CDR3 DNA sequence: TGTGCCAGCAGCGTAGTTGGTATGGGCGATGAGCAGTTCTTC. The entire variable domain, with the rest obtained from reference TRBV9 and TRBJ2-1, is as follows: DSGVTQTPKHLITATGQRVTLRCSPRSGDLSVYWYQQSLDQGLQFLIQYYNGEERAKGNILERFSAQQFPDLHSELNLSSLELGDSALYFCASSVVGMGDEQFFGPGTRLTVL.

The V and J genes are TRBV7-2 and TRBJ2-7, with TRBD2 matching 10 bases. The CDR3 consists of 15 residues. After removal of 1 base from V and 5 bases from J, the junction contained 5 bases not matched to a gene. Per the germline V gene, CDR1 is SGHTA and CDR2 is FQGNSA. Written as DNA, the CDR3 is TGTGCCAGCAGCTTAGAGTTAGCGGGAGGCCACGAGCAGTACTTC. Its protein is CASSLELAGGHEQYF.

The chain joins TRBV5-6 to TRBJ2-1, with 9 bases lining up with TRBD2. The CDR3 covers 16 residues. Per the germline V gene, CDR1 is SGHDT and CDR2 is YYEEEE. With V trimmed by 1 base and J by 9 bases, 11 bases remained unmatched. CDR3 DNA sequence: TGTGCCAGCAGCTTGCTCCTCGCGGGAGGGCCCGTTGAGCAGTTCTTC. As protein: CASSLLLAGGPVEQFF.

The chain is built from TRBV15 and TRBJ2-7; the D gene is possibly TRBD1 (5 bases). Per the germline V gene, CDR1 is LNHNV and CDR2 is YYDKDF (reference sequence). The CDR3 spans 15 residues. Trimming took off 5 bases at V and 6 bases at J, with 20 bases between the two ends. CDR3 DNA sequence: TGTGCCACCAGCCCCTCCCGGGTGCAGGGTGTCGAGCAGTACTTC. This sequence encodes CATSPSRVQGVEQYF.

This clone appeared a few times. The chain joins TRBV6-4 to TRBJ2-1; TRBD2 agrees at 12 bases. There are 15 residues in the CDR3. Trimming at V came to 6 bases and at J to 7 bases, leaving 7 bases not matched to a gene. Germline CDR1 is MRHNA and CDR2 is SNTAGT. Here the CDR3 DNA reads TGTGCCAGCAGAATACTAGCGGGAGGAATGAATGAGCAGTTCTTC. It encodes CASRILAGGMNEQFF.

The chain is built from TRBV11-2 and TRBJ1-1; D unclear. Germline V gene data show CDR1 as SGHAT and CDR2 as FQNNGV. CDR3 size: 15 residues. With 3 bases removed from V and 7 bases from J, the gap between germline ends came to 18 bases. The CDR3 loop is CASSFVRFGDNEAFF. The CDR3 DNA sequence: TGTGCCAGCAGCTTCGTCAGGTTCGGGGATAATGAAGCTTTCTTT.

The count of this clone is one. V usage is TRBV28 and J usage is TRBJ2-1; D perhaps matches TRBD2 (5 bases). CDR1 is MDHEN and CDR2 is SYDVKM in the germline V gene. The CDR3 is 13 residues long. V was clipped by 7 bases and J by 4 bases, with 11 bases between them. CDR3 protein: CASTVGEYNEQFF. CDR3 in DNA: TGTGCCAGCACCGTGGGAGAGTACAATGAGCAGTTCTTC. The complete variable domain, with remaining parts taken from reference TRBV28 and TRBJ2-1, reads DVKVTQSSRYLVKRTGEKVFLECVQDMDHENMFWYRQDPGLGLRLIYFSYDVKMKEKGDIPEGYSVSREKKERFSLILESASTNQTSMYLCASTVGEYNEQFFGPGTRLTVL.

V gene TRBV28 combines with J gene TRBJ2-1; possible D gene TRBD2, 5 bases. Germline CDR1 is MDHEN and CDR2 is SYDVKM. The CDR3 has 13 residues. V was cut by 3 bases and J by 4 bases, with 7 bases left in between. CDR3 in amino acids: CASSFGGYNEQFF. CDR3 nucleotides: TGTGCCAGCAGTTTCGGCGGGTACAATGAGCAGTTCTTC.

The rearrangement joins TRBV2 to TRBJ2-5; 7 positions match TRBD2. V dropped 0 bases and J dropped 5; count of bases not matched to a gene: 0. The V gene's germline CDR1 is SNHLY and CDR2 FYNNEI. The CDR3 length is 13 residues. The CDR3 here is CASSEARGETQYF. In nucleotides, the CDR3 is TGTGCCAGCAGTGAAGCGCGGGGGGAGACCCAGTACTTC.

The sample holds one count of this clone. The rearrangement uses TRBV27 and TRBJ2-7; 7 bases agree with TRBD1. The V gene's germline CDR1 is MNHEY and CDR2 SMNVEV (reference sequence). With 0 bases clipped from V and 2 bases from J, the junction kept 4 bases outside the gene matches. The CDR3 runs 15 residues. CDR3 DNA: TGTGCCAGCAGTTTATCGTACGGGACAGCCTACGAGCAGTACTTC. Protein product: CASSLSYGTAYEQYF.

This chain uses TRBV19 with TRBJ2-6; D may be TRBD2 (5 bases). V dropped 8 bases and J dropped 1 base, with 18 bases sitting between them. The CDR3 contains 17 residues. CDR1 LNHDA and CDR2 SQIVND come from the germline V gene (reference sequence). CDR3 sequence: CASSDTRLESGANVLTF. The CDR3 DNA reads TGTGCCAGTTCCGACACTAGGCTTGAATCTGGGGCCAACGTCCTGACTTTC.

The chain uses TRBV4-1 and TRBJ1-2; D not resolved. CDR3 length: 15 amino acids. The germline gives CDR1 MGHRA, CDR2 YSYEKL. With 4 bases removed from V and 2 bases from J, the gap between germline ends came to 14 bases. The CDR3 sequence is CASSLHRMQNYGYTF. CDR3 nucleotide sequence: TGCGCCAGCAGCCTCCATAGAATGCAAAACTATGGCTACACCTTC.

This chain links TRBV4-1 with TRBJ2-1; 8 bases agree with TRBD2. The length of the CDR3 is 17 residues. Losses at the gene ends were 3 bases for V and 4 bases for J; bases not matched to a gene: 11. CDR1 and CDR2 from the germline V gene are MGHRA and YSYEKL. The CDR3 protein is CASSQVPSGRAYNEQFF. In DNA form, the CDR3 reads TGCGCCAGCAGCCAGGTCCCTAGCGGGCGAGCGTACAATGAGCAGTTCTTC.

The chain links TRBV11-2 to TRBJ2-3, with no clear D. CDR3 length: 18 residues. Per germline, CDR1 SGHAT and CDR2 FQNNGV. The V gene lost 0 bases and the J gene lost 2 bases, with 18 bases spanning the gap. The CDR3 spells CASSLEKGLTGFTDTQYF. The CDR3 bases are TGTGCCAGCAGCTTAGAAAAGGGATTAACGGGTTTCACAGATACGCAGTATTTT.

This clone showed up just once. The chain recombines TRBV28 with TRBJ2-3; D perhaps matches TRBD2 (7 bases). Germline V gene sequence: CDR1 MDHEN, CDR2 SYDVKM. V lost 5 bases, J lost 2 bases, and 17 bases lay in between. The length of the CDR3 is 16 residues. The CDR3: CASSPISGGATDTQYF. The CDR3 DNA reads as TGTGCCAGCAGTCCCATCAGTGGGGGGGCCACAGATACGCAGTATTTT.

This chain uses TRBV10-2 with TRBJ1-2, with no clear D. This CDR3 is built from 13 residues. Trimming stripped 3 bases from V and 6 bases from J, with 11 bases between. Germline-derived CDR1 and CDR2 are WSHSY and SAAADI. CDR3 DNA sequence: TGCGCCAGCAGTGAAAATGTCTTCGATGGCTACACCTTC. It translates to CASSENVFDGYTF.

This sequence joins TRBV28 and TRBJ2-7; TRBD1 agrees at 10 bases. The CDR3 loop spans 16 amino acids. With 4 bases clipped from V and 3 bases from J, the junction kept 9 bases outside the gene matches. The germline V gene has CDR1 MDHEN and CDR2 SYDVKM. The chain's CDR3 is CASSSSGTGAVYEQYF. CDR3 nucleotides: TGTGCCAGCAGTTCCTCCGGGACAGGGGCCGTCTACGAGCAGTACTTC.

The chain joins TRBV27 to TRBJ1-4, with D perhaps TRBD1 (6 bases). This CDR3 has 14 residues. Germline V gene sequence: CDR1 MNHEY, CDR2 SMNVEV (reference sequence). The ends were cut back, 9 bases at V and 6 bases at J, with 17 bases in the middle. The CDR3 DNA sequence: TGTGCCAGACGACGAGGGGGAGTGGATGAAAAACTGTTTTTT. Its protein is CARRRGGVDEKLFF.

The chain recombines TRBV28 with TRBJ2-7, with TRBD2 identical over 11 bases. The germline CDR1 and CDR2 sequences are MDHEN and SYDVKM. V trimming: 6 bases; J trimming: 2 bases; junction bases outside the gene matches: 6. The CDR3 loop spans 15 amino acids. The CDR3 loop reads CASRGLAGGPYEQYF. The CDR3 nucleotides are TGTGCCAGCAGGGGGTTAGCGGGAGGGCCCTACGAGCAGTACTTC.

The J gene is TRBJ1-2, the V gene TRBV5-4, with D possibly TRBD1 on 6 matching bases. There are 13 residues in the CDR3. Trimming stripped 4 bases from V and 4 bases from J, with 11 bases between. Germline loops: CDR1 SGHNT, CDR2 YYREEE (reference sequence). The CDR3 spells CASSPGALYGYTF. The CDR3 region has the DNA TGTGCCAGCAGCCCAGGGGCCCTCTATGGCTACACCTTC.

This chain uses TRBV23-1 with TRBJ1-2; no clear D gene. TRBV23-1 is recorded as an ORF, its role being uncertain. V lost 1 base, J lost 5 bases, and 14 bases lay in between. This CDR3 spans 15 amino acids. This CDR3 reads CASSQYDKGLYGYTF. The DNA of the CDR3 is TGCGCCAGCAGTCAATACGATAAAGGGCTTTATGGCTACACCTTC.